The 9 T cell receptor beta chains below all came from one sample that was sequenced in a study of shared clonotypes between healthy human individuals. Sequenced by immunoSEQ multiplex PCR; TCRdb stores in-frame clones only, minus some. The sample has approximately 1,500,000 clones, roughly 96% seen once. Sample: naive CD4+ T cells sorted from blood. Subset meaning: CD45RA+ positively selected. These receptors were taken from a man aged 25 to 45 in good health.

The chain uses TRBV5-4 and TRBJ2-1; 9 nucleotides line up with TRBD2. Unmatched junction bases numbered 6, after V lost 0 bases and J lost 8 bases. The CDR3 spans 15 residues. In germline, CDR1 is SGHNT, CDR2 YYREEE (reference sequence). CDR3 protein: CASSLGGRAGYEQFF. The CDR3 bases are TGTGCCAGCAGCTTGGGCGGGAGGGCCGGCTATGAGCAGTTCTTC.

The chain has TRBV15 and TRBJ2-4; 7 bases agree with TRBD2. Per germline, CDR1 LNHNV and CDR2 YYDKDF (reference sequence). With 1 base clipped from V and 0 bases from J, the junction kept 6 bases outside the gene matches. CDR3 length: 17 residues. The CDR3 protein is CATSRVGGLVAKNIQYF. DNA of the CDR3: TGTGCCACCAGCAGAGTGGGGGGGTTGGTAGCCAAAAACATTCAGTACTTC.

This chain links TRBV6-1 with TRBJ1-1; 11 bases match TRBD1. The length of the CDR3 is 15 residues. The V and J ends lost 3 bases and 5 bases, in that order; junction bases with no gene match: 5. Germline values: CDR1 MNHNS, CDR2 SASEGT. In nucleotides, the CDR3 is TGTGCCAGCAGTGAGTGGACAGGGGGCAGGACTGAAGCTTTCTTT. Translating it yields CASSEWTGGRTEAFF.

The V call is TRBV4-3, the J call TRBJ1-1; TRBD1 aligns across 7 bases. The CDR3 runs to 15 residues. Germline CDR1 and CDR2: LGHNA and YSLEER. Trimming removed 0 bases from V and 4 bases from J; junction bases left unmatched: 5. CDR3 bases: TGCGCCAGCAGCCAAGATCTCAGGACAGGCACTGAAGCTTTCTTT. Its translation is CASSQDLRTGTEAFF.

The chain joins TRBV20-1 to TRBJ1-3, with D hard to call. V was cut by 3 bases and J by 6 bases, with 6 bases left in between. Per the germline V gene, CDR1 is DFQATT and CDR2 is SNEGSKA (reference sequence). The CDR3 runs 11 residues. CDR3 nucleotide sequence: TGCAGTGCTAGGGAGGTAAACACCATATATTTT. Amino acid sequence: CSAREVNTIYF.

The CDR3 DNA is TGTGCCAGCTCACACCGGGACAGGGAGGACATTCAGTACTTC. It yields the protein CASSHRDREDIQYF. The rearrangement uses TRBV18 and TRBJ2-4; 9 bases map to TRBD1. The germline V gene encodes CDR1 KGHSH and CDR2 LQKENI. The V and J ends lost 4 bases and 8 bases, in that order; junction bases with no gene match: 6. CDR3 length: 14 amino acids. Filled out from reference TRBV18 and TRBJ2-4, the complete variable domain reads NAGVMQNPRHLVRRRGQEARLRCSPMKGHSHVYWYRQLPEEGLKFMVYLQKENIIDESGMPKERFSAEFPKEGPSILRIQQVVRGDSAAYFCASSHRDREDIQYFGAGTRLSVL.

With respect to this clone: This same CDR3 is encoded by further DNA sequences in the sample. The chain couples TRBV10-2 to TRBJ2-7, with 9 bases that match TRBD2. J was trimmed by 6 bases and V by 0 bases; bases with no gene match: 6. Germline V gene lookup returns CDR1 WSHSY and CDR2 SAAADI. The CDR3 runs 15 residues. CDR3 nucleotide sequence: TGCGCCAGCAGTGAGTCAAGCGGGAGGAACAGCGAGCAGTACTTC. Translation: CASSESSGRNSEQYF.

This rearrangement joins TRBV5-5 to TRBJ2-7; D is uncertain. Germline V gene data show CDR1 as SGHKS and CDR2 as YYEKEE (reference sequence). The V and J ends lost 0 bases and 4 bases respectively, with 5 bases between them. The length of the CDR3 is 12 residues. CDR3 DNA sequence: TGTGCCAGCAGCTTGGGGATATACGAGCAGTACTTC. This codes for CASSLGIYEQYF.

In this sample, this clone turned up a few times. V usage is TRBV29-1 and J usage is TRBJ2-4, with D perhaps matching TRBD1 or TRBD2 (5 bases each). The CDR3 is made up of 12 amino acids. V was clipped by 6 bases and J by 7 bases, with 13 bases between them. Germline CDR1 reads SQVTM; CDR2 reads ANQGSEA. The CDR3 sequence: CSVTASGNIQYF. CDR3 nucleotide sequence: TGCAGCGTGACAGCCTCGGGGAACATTCAGTACTTC.